This TCR beta chain comes out of a study of blood T cell repertoires in COVID-19. Whole-study context: Samples taken during acute and convalescent COVID-19 were collected in the United States, Italy and Spain.

Measured with immunoSEQ multiplex PCR; TCRdb has only the in-frame clones, and not every one. The sample lists more than 250,000 clones, approximately 78% occurring once. The CDR3 extends over 13 amino acids. V dropped 0 bases and J dropped 7; count of bases not matched to a gene: 3. The V gene's germline CDR1 is SGHKS and CDR2 YYEKEE (reference sequence). The material sequenced was PBMCs or T cells enriched from blood (not recorded which). The clonotype originates from a man in his forties who had been exposed to COVID-19. The chain recombines TRBV5-5 with TRBJ1-1; TRBD1 matches at 7 bases. The CDR3: CASSLGGTDEAFF. The CDR3 bases are TGTGCCAGCAGCTTGGGTGGGACAGATGAAGCTTTCTTT.